A single T cell receptor (beta chain) is shown here with its context. The data derive from a study of blood T cell repertoires in COVID-19. As for the study in general: From T cells, B-cell-depleted T cells, or PBMCs came the material, which was cDNA or gDNA.

Germline CDR1 SGHAT, CDR2 FQNNGV. The CDR3 runs 15 residues. V lost 5 bases to trimming and J lost 8 bases; unmatched junction nucleotides: 8. Assay: immunoSEQ multiplex PCR; the TCRdb copy retains only in-frame clones and omits some. The sample consists of a few hundred thousand clones, about 86% of them appearing once. This TCR came from a woman between 45 and 60 years old with acute COVID-19. The J gene is TRBJ2-1, the V gene TRBV11-2; TRBD1 matches at 11 bases. Sample: PBMCs or T cells enriched from blood (not recorded which). The CDR3 nucleotides are TGTGCCAGCAGCCCCAGGACAGGGGGCGGCGATGAGCAGTTCTTC. This sequence encodes CASSPRTGGGDEQFF.